This T cell receptor (beta chain) was observed in a study of vaccination effects on CD4 cells after COVID-19 (dated by TCRdb to between 2021 and 2024). Background for the entire study: To identify antigen-specific CD4+ T cell clonotypes by their expansion, the ViraFEST assay first stimulated PBMC with viral peptide pools and then applied TCR sequencing. Participants received two doses of either the BNT162b2 or the mRNA-1273 mRNA SARS-CoV-2 vaccine. Two million PBMC per well were cultured in IMDM with about 5.1% human AB serum, 10 IU/ml IL-2 and gentamicin, plus 10 ug/ml peptides. The study compared SARS-CoV-2 spike-specific CD4+ TCR repertoires before and after mRNA vaccination in COVID-19 convalescent patients and infection-naive vaccine recipients. A total of some eleven COVID-19 convalescent patients and a handful of SARS-CoV-2-naive healthy vaccine recipients were included in the full study. Cultures from other donors in the study were sequenced using the Oncomine TCR Beta short-read assay on an Illumina iSeq 100. The investigation overall reported the following: The study was limited by a small number of convalescent patients and lacked early post-infection timepoints. In healthy vaccine recipients, vaccine-induced clones were almost all SARS-CoV-2 mono-reactive, with only 1 of 255 being cross-reactive with common cold coronaviruses. Clones induced by infection and clones induced by vaccination both contracted markedly at late timepoints after vaccination, which fits with T cell responses waning over time.

After removal of 3 bases from V and 4 bases from J, the junction retains 8 bases not matched to a gene. Based on the germline V gene (reference sequence), the CDR1 and CDR2 sequences are GTSNPN and SVGIG. The CDR3 measures 15 amino acids from cysteine to phenylalanine. This entry keeps only the CDR3 DNA: 45 bases, framed from base 1. Comments on this clone: Its antigen target is currently unknown. Per-base qualities were not stored, and no clone one base away is much larger.

Libraries were constructed by the immunoSEQ multiplex PCR assay. DNA from the cultured and isolated CD4+ T cells underwent TCR beta CDR3 sequencing. The original pipeline was this. Non-productive TCR sequences were discarded, and reads were trimmed to the CDR3 region, with only CDR3s of 7 or more amino acids retained. The MANAFEST web app was used to pick out antigen-specific clonotypes by comparing their expansion in peptide wells with that in reference cultures. To be called positive, a clone needed expansion at FDR<0.05 compared with the reference and with all other wells, an odds ratio greater than 5, and a frequency greater than 0.1% in two replicate wells. Clonotypes significantly expanded in SARS-CoV-2 spike wells and in at least one common cold coronavirus spike condition were defined as cross-reactive. Levenshtein distance calculated with the stringdist R package was used to assess CDR3 similarity, and unrooted trees were constructed with ape in R 3.6.1. TCRdb re-hosts the immuneACCESS table, in-frame sequences only. Its copies lack some clones; in the studies checked, an unresolved V gene accounts for under half of them, and the cause for the rest is not known. The V and J calls and clone size come from that table; D and trimming were worked out from the DNA. The sample contains 50,000 or so clones, about 67% of them found a single time. The ten top clones hold nearly 5.5% of the sample.

After 10 days of culture, CD4+ T cells were isolated with the EasySep CD4+ T cell isolation kit. Negative nucleocapsid antibody results before and after vaccination confirmed that the healthy vaccine recipients had no prior SARS-CoV-2 infection. Half of the culture medium was replaced with fresh IL-2-containing medium on days 3 and 7. Unless noted otherwise, every peptide stimulation condition was grown in triplicate wells. PBMC were separated from whole blood using Ficoll-Paque Plus gradient centrifugation and were then either cryopreserved at -140C or used fresh. Genomic DNA was extracted from cultured CD4+ T cells with the QIAamp micro DNA kit.

The sequence links TRBV30 to TRBJ1-4; 7 bases in the middle match TRBD1. This TCR was sampled from a human donor who received a COVID-19 vaccine. The sequencing used CD4+ T cells from PBMCs cultured without peptide, collected before COVID-19 vaccination. The bases are TGTGCCTGGAGCCCTGACAGGGTCCTTAATGAAAAACTGTTTTTT. This codes for CAWSPDRVLNEKLFF.